The 21 T cell receptor beta chains below come from one sample, sequenced in a study of control samples from healthy donors and cancer patients. Data came from immunoSEQ multiplex PCR; TCRdb stores just in-frame clones and leaves some out. The top ten hold 5% to 7% of the sample, which has approximately 80,000 clones, about 88% seen once. Sequences were obtained from blood. The receptors here all came from a woman in her 50s in good health.

The genes are TRBV18 and TRBJ1-6; 12 bases agree with TRBD1. The CDR3 loop spans 15 amino acids. Germline CDR1 KGHSH, CDR2 LQKENI. V lost 3 bases, J lost 8 bases, and 2 bases stayed unmatched. CDR3 in amino acids: CASSPGQGAYSPLHF. The CDR3 DNA is TGTGCCAGCTCACCGGGACAGGGGGCTTATTCACCCCTCCACTTT.

V gene TRBV3-1 (or the pseudogene TRBV3-2) combines with J gene TRBJ1-4, with 8 bases that match TRBD1. CDR1 and CDR2 from the germline V gene are LGHDT and YNNKEL (reference sequence). This CDR3 contains 16 residues. Losses at the gene ends were 4 bases for V and 4 bases for J; bases not matched to a gene: 8. CDR3 bases: TGTGCCAGCAGCCCCCTTAGTGGACAGGGTAATGAAAAACTGTTTTTT. It specifies CASSPLSGQGNEKLFF.

The chain links TRBV5-6 to TRBJ2-7; D remains unclear. The CDR3 spans 14 residues. V shed 0 bases and J shed 0 bases, with 7 bases lying between them. Germline V gives CDR1 SGHDT, CDR2 YYEEEE. The CDR3 reads CASSLGLSSYEQYF. The CDR3 DNA follows: TGTGCCAGCAGCTTGGGGCTATCCTCCTACGAGCAGTACTTC.

The count of this clone is one. The genes are TRBV28 and TRBJ2-1, with D perhaps TRBD2 (5 bases). This CDR3 is built from 15 residues. V was cut by 2 bases and J by 3 bases, with 11 bases left in between. Germline lookup yields CDR1 MDHEN and CDR2 SYDVKM. The CDR3 spells CASSLGERDYNEQFF. DNA of the CDR3: TGTGCCAGCAGTTTAGGGGAGAGGGACTACAATGAGCAGTTCTTC. Full variable domain (outside the CDR3, taken from reference TRBV28 and TRBJ2-1): DVKVTQSSRYLVKRTGEKVFLECVQDMDHENMFWYRQDPGLGLRLIYFSYDVKMKEKGDIPEGYSVSREKKERFSLILESASTNQTSMYLCASSLGERDYNEQFFGPGTRLTVL.

The J gene is TRBJ2-1, the V gene TRBV3-1 (or the pseudogene TRBV3-2); 10 bases agree with TRBD2. The CDR3 contains 15 residues. Per the germline V gene, CDR1 is LGHDT and CDR2 is YNNKEL (reference sequence). The V gene end was trimmed by 4 bases and the J gene end by 9 bases; junction bases not matched to a gene: 9. The CDR3 DNA follows: TGTGCCAGCAGCCGGTGGGCTAGCGGGGGAGGTGAGCAGTTCTTC. This sequence encodes CASSRWASGGGEQFF.

The chain joins TRBV3-1 (or the pseudogene TRBV3-2) to TRBJ2-7; a weak D match, TRBD2 (6 bases). Trimming stripped 3 bases from V and 5 bases from J, with 17 bases between. Per the germline V gene, CDR1 is LGHDT and CDR2 is YNNKEL (reference sequence). The CDR3 runs 15 residues. The CDR3 protein is CASSHTGSGRNEQYF. CDR3 DNA sequence: TGTGCCAGCAGCCATACAGGTTCGGGGAGGAACGAGCAGTACTTC.

The V gene is TRBV29-1, the J gene TRBJ1-1; D is unclear. Germline CDR1 reads SQVTM; CDR2 reads ANQGSEA. The CDR3 runs 12 residues. The V and J ends lost 7 bases and 1 base respectively, with 10 bases between them. This CDR3 is CSARVGNTEAFF. The CDR3 DNA sequence: TGCAGCGCCCGAGTTGGGAACACTGAAGCTTTCTTT.

V usage is TRBV5-1 and J usage is TRBJ2-7, with TRBD1 matching over 9 bases. V trimming: 3 bases; J trimming: 3 bases; junction bases outside the gene matches: 4. The germline V gene has CDR1 SGHRS and CDR2 YFSETQ. The CDR3 is 14 amino acids. CDR3 amino acids: CASSWTGQGYEQYF. DNA of the CDR3: TGCGCCAGCAGCTGGACGGGACAGGGCTACGAGCAGTACTTC.

The rearrangement joins TRBV4-2 to TRBJ1-6; D not resolved. The CDR3 has 15 residues. The V end was cut by 0 bases, the J end by 5 bases, with 8 bases between. Germline lookup yields CDR1 LGHNA and CDR2 YNFKEQ. CDR3 nucleotides: TGTGCCAGCAGCCAAGAACACACTAATAATTCACCCCTCCACTTT. The encoded protein is CASSQEHTNNSPLHF.

V gene TRBV5-1 combines with J gene TRBJ2-7; 10 bases agree with TRBD1. The J segment lost 5 bases and the V segment lost 0 bases, leaving 5 bases of the junction unmatched. Germline V gives CDR1 SGHRS, CDR2 YFSETQ. The CDR3 is made up of 15 amino acids. The CDR3: CASSLALGQGNEQYF. CDR3 DNA sequence: TGCGCCAGCAGCTTGGCCCTGGGACAGGGGAACGAGCAGTACTTC.

This clone was recorded once. This sequence joins TRBV29-1 and TRBJ1-2; D remains ambiguous. The CDR3 has 11 amino acids. The germline V gene has CDR1 SQVTM and CDR2 ANQGSEA. Deletions cut 1 base from V and 8 bases from J, with 8 bases between. The CDR3 sequence is CSVEVSQGYTF. The CDR3 region has the DNA TGCAGCGTTGAAGTCAGCCAGGGCTACACCTTC.

This chain uses TRBV3-1 (or the pseudogene TRBV3-2) with TRBJ2-4; no clear D. V lost 1 base and J 3 bases, leaving 16 bases between the germline ends. The length of the CDR3 is 17 residues. Germline assignment: CDR1 LGHDT and CDR2 YNNKEL (reference sequence). DNA of the CDR3: TGTGCCAGCAGCCAAGGGGTGAGGAGCCATCTCAAAAACATTCAGTACTTC. Translated, it gives CASSQGVRSHLKNIQYF.

A few counts support this clone. The chain employs TRBV9 and TRBJ2-2; 7 nucleotides line up with TRBD1. The CDR3 loop spans 15 amino acids. The V segment lost 0 bases and the J segment 6 bases; nucleotides outside the gene matches: 5. The V gene's germline CDR1 is SGDLS and CDR2 YYNGEE. The CDR3 DNA follows: TGTGCCAGCAGCGTAGGGACAGGATATTCCGGGGAGCTGTTTTTT. It is translated as CASSVGTGYSGELFF.

The chain couples TRBV2 to TRBJ1-1; 9 bases align to TRBD1. Germline V gene data show CDR1 as SNHLY and CDR2 as FYNNEI. V dropped 5 bases and J dropped 3; count of bases not matched to a gene: 7. This CDR3 contains 15 residues. The CDR3 here is CASSHIQGADTEAFF. CDR3 nucleotide sequence: TGTGCCAGCAGTCATATACAGGGGGCTGACACTGAAGCTTTCTTT.

The chain is built from TRBV24-1 and TRBJ2-3; TRBD2 matches at 9 bases. V shed 3 bases and J 4 bases; nucleotides not matched to a gene: 7. CDR1 KGHDR and CDR2 SFDVKD come from the germline V gene. This CDR3 is 16 amino acids long. In nucleotides, the CDR3 is TGTGCCACCAGTGATATGACTAGCGGTCCCGCAGATACGCAGTATTTT. As protein: CATSDMTSGPADTQYF.

In this sample, this clone turned up a few times. The V gene is TRBV2, the J gene TRBJ1-4, with TRBD1 identical over 7 bases. Germline V gives CDR1 SNHLY, CDR2 FYNNEI. The trim removed 5 bases at V and 4 bases at J, leaving 4 bases unmatched. This CDR3 contains 14 residues. The CDR3 DNA reads as TGTGCCAGCAGTTTGACAGGGAATAATGAAAAACTGTTTTTT. Protein: CASSLTGNNEKLFF.

V gene TRBV10-3 combines with J gene TRBJ1-4, with a weak D call TRBD1 (5 bases). Looked up from germline, CDR1 is ENHRY and CDR2 is SYGVKD. V was trimmed by 2 bases and J by 10 bases, leaving 14 bases between them. The CDR3 spans 14 residues. CDR3 amino acids: CAISEEGSFRKLFF. CDR3 in DNA: TGTGCCATCAGTGAGGAGGGGTCATTTAGAAAACTGTTTTTT.

The chain couples TRBV7-9 to TRBJ2-2; D unresolved. Germline loops: CDR1 SEHNR, CDR2 FQNEAQ (reference sequence). Trimming removed 0 bases from V and 5 bases from J, with 7 bases in between. The CDR3 has 14 residues. As DNA, the CDR3 is TGTGCCAGCAGCTTAGCGCTGGGAACCGGGGAGCTGTTTTTT. It translates to CASSLALGTGELFF.

The chain is built from TRBV5-4 and TRBJ1-1; D gene uncertain. Germline CDR1 reads SGHNT; CDR2 reads YYREEE (reference sequence). The germline V and J ends were trimmed by 4 bases and 1 base, with 8 bases remaining between them. This CDR3 comprises 13 residues. CDR3 protein: CASSHVTNTEAFF. CDR3 nucleotides: TGTGCCAGCAGCCATGTGACGAACACTGAAGCTTTCTTT. Drawing the rest from reference TRBV5-4 and TRBJ1-1, the complete variable domain is ETGVTQSPTHLIKTRGQQVTLRCSSQSGHNTVSWYQQALGQGPQFIFQYYREEENGRGNFPPRFSGLQFPNYSSELNVNALELDDSALYLCASSHVTNTEAFFGQGTRLTVV.

This clone was found a few times. V and J are TRBV5-4 and TRBJ1-5; 7 nucleotides line up with TRBD1. V shed 4 bases and J 6 bases; nucleotides not matched to a gene: 4. This CDR3 region has 13 residues. In germline, CDR1 is SGHNT, CDR2 YYREEE (reference sequence). This chain's CDR3 is CASSVDRTQPQHF. The CDR3 DNA is TGTGCCAGCAGCGTGGACAGGACTCAGCCCCAGCATTTT.

This clone was counted once. The genes are TRBV5-1 and TRBJ1-2, with D maybe TRBD1 (5 bases). This CDR3 region has 13 residues. CDR1 and CDR2 (germline): SGHRS, YFSETQ. V was cut by 1 base and J by 8 bases, with 12 bases left in between. The CDR3 spells CASSLQGWEGYTF. The DNA for the CDR3 is TGCGCCAGCAGCTTGCAGGGATGGGAAGGCTACACCTTC.